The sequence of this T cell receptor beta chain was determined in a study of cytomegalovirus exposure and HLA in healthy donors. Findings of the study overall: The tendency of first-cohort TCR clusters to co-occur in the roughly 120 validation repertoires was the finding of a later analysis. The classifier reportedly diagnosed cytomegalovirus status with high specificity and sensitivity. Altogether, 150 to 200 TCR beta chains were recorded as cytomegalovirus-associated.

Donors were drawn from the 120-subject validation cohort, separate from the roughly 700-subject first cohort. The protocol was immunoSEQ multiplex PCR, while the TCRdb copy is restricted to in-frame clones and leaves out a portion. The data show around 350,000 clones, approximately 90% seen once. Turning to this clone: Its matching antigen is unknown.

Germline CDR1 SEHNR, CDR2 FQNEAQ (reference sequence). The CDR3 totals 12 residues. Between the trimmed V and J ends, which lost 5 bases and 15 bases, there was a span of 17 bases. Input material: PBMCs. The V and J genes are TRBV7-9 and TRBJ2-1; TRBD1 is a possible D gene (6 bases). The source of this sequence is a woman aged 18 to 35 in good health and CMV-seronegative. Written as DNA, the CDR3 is TGTGCCAGCAGCACCGAGGGGGACCACCTGTTCTTC. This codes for CASSTEGDHLFF. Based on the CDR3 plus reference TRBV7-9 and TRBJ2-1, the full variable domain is DTGVSQNPRHKITKRGQNVTFRCDPISEHNRLYWYRQTLGQGPEFLTYFQNEAQLEKSRLLSDRFSAERPKGSFSTLEIQRTEQGDSAMYLCASSTEGDHLFFGPGTRLTVL.